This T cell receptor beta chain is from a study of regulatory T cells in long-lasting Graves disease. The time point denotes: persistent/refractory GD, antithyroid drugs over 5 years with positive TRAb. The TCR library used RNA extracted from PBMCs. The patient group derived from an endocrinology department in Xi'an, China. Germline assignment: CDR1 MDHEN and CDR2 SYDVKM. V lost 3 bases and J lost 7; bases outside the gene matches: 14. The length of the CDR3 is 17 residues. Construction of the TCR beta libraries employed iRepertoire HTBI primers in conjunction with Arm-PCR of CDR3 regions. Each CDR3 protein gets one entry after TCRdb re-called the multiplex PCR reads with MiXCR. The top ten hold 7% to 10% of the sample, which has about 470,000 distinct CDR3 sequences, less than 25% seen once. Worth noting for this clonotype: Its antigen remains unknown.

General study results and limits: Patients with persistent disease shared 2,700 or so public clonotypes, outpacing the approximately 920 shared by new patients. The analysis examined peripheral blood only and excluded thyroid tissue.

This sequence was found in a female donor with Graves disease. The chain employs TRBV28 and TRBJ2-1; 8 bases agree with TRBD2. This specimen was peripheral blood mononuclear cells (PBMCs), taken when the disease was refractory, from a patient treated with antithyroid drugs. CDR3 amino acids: CASSLGPSGSRWNEQFF. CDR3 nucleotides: TGTGCCAGCAGTTTGGGGCCCAGCGGGAGTCGTTGGAATGAGCAGTTCTTC. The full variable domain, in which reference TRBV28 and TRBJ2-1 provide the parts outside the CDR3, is DVKVTQSSRYLVKRTGEKVFLECVQDMDHENMFWYRQDPGLGLRLIYFSYDVKMKEKGDIPEGYSVSREKKERFSLILESASTNQTSMYLCASSLGPSGSRWNEQFFGPGTRLTVL.